The rows below give T cell receptor beta chains drawn from one sample of a study of OX40 agonist ivuxolimab in advanced cancers. Assay: immunoSEQ multiplex PCR; the TCRdb copy retains only in-frame clones and omits some. The sample yields roughly 70,000 clones, approximately 85% seen once. The sample in question was CD4+ or CD8+ T cells sorted from blood, obtained in a trial of the OX40 agonist ivuxolimab. These receptor sequences come from an adult with an advanced solid tumor such as melanoma, head and neck, liver or kidney cancer. Each CDR3 is given with its conserved first and last residue. Each record gives: J gene, D gene, clone size, V gene, CDR3 protein, CDR3 DNA. A D gene is named only where the DNA matches it firmly. The size of a clone is reported for some rows only, either as once, few or many, or as a class for expanded clones.

j_gene: TRBJ2-7
d_gene: .
abundance: .
v_gene: TRBV27
CDR3aa: CASRNGRGDSYEQYF
CDR3nt: TGTGCCAGCAGAAATGGACGGGGAGACTCCTACGAGCAGTACTTC

j_gene: TRBJ1-4
d_gene: .
abundance: .
v_gene: TRBV6-6
CDR3aa: CASSYEQGYEKLFF
CDR3nt: TGTGCCAGCAGTTACGAACAGGGATATGAAAAACTGTTTTTT

j_gene: TRBJ2-1
d_gene: .
abundance: once
v_gene: TRBV6-5
CDR3aa: CASRMEGTLYNEQFF
CDR3nt: TGTGCCAGCAGAATGGAAGGTACCCTTTACAATGAGCAGTTCTTC

j_gene: TRBJ1-1
d_gene: TRBD1
abundance: .
v_gene: TRBV7-2
CDR3aa: CASSFGQGNTEAFF
CDR3nt: TGTGCCAGCAGCTTTGGACAGGGGAACACTGAAGCTTTCTTT

j_gene: TRBJ2-2
d_gene: .
abundance: .
v_gene: TRBV6-1
CDR3aa: CASTPQGWELFF
CDR3nt: TGTGCCAGCACCCCCCAGGGGTGGGAGCTGTTTTTT

j_gene: TRBJ2-3
d_gene: TRBD2
abundance: .
v_gene: TRBV5-1
CDR3aa: CASRGVAGNPTDTQYF
CDR3nt: TGCGCCAGCAGGGGTGTAGCGGGGAACCCGACTGATACGCAGTATTTT

j_gene: TRBJ2-1
d_gene: .
abundance: .
v_gene: TRBV7-9
CDR3aa: CASSSQARQGGRKQFF
CDR3nt: TGTGCCAGCAGTTCTCAAGCTAGGCAGGGTGGACGCAAGCAGTTCTTC

j_gene: TRBJ1-2
d_gene: .
abundance: .
v_gene: TRBV5-1
CDR3aa: CASSFGSEGGGSDGYTF
CDR3nt: TGCGCCAGCAGCTTCGGGTCAGAGGGGGGAGGGTCAGACGGCTACACCTTC

j_gene: TRBJ2-2
d_gene: .
abundance: .
v_gene: TRBV27
CDR3aa: CASSSQGTGELFF
CDR3nt: TGTGCCAGCAGTTCTCAGGGTACCGGGGAGCTGTTTTTT

j_gene: TRBJ2-7
d_gene: .
abundance: .
v_gene: TRBV7-9
CDR3aa: CASSFQGYYEQYF
CDR3nt: TGTGCCAGCAGCTTTCAGGGCTACTACGAGCAGTACTTC

j_gene: TRBJ1-1
d_gene: .
abundance: .
v_gene: TRBV27
CDR3aa: CASSLSPRGQRNTEAFF
CDR3nt: TGTGCCAGCAGTTTATCCCCCCGCGGACAGAGGAACACTGAAGCTTTCTTT

j_gene: TRBJ1-3
d_gene: .
abundance: .
v_gene: TRBV28
CDR3aa: CASFTFGNTIYF
CDR3nt: TGTGCCAGCTTCACCTTTGGAAACACCATATATTTT

j_gene: TRBJ1-1
d_gene: .
abundance: .
v_gene: TRBV6-1
CDR3aa: CASSERVRAFF
CDR3nt: TGTGCCAGCAGTGAACGAGTCCGGGCTTTCTTT

j_gene: TRBJ2-1
d_gene: .
abundance: .
v_gene: TRBV5-1
CDR3aa: CASSSVEFPAYNEQFF
CDR3nt: TGCGCCAGCAGCTCCGTGGAATTCCCCGCCTACAATGAGCAGTTCTTC

j_gene: TRBJ1-2
d_gene: .
abundance: .
v_gene: TRBV11-2
CDR3aa: CASSLVGWGYTF
CDR3nt: TGTGCCAGCAGCTTAGTGGGTTGGGGCTACACCTTC

j_gene: TRBJ1-3
d_gene: .
abundance: once
v_gene: TRBV5-6
CDR3aa: CASSGLQSPGNTIYF
CDR3nt: TGTGCCAGCAGCGGCCTACAAAGCCCTGGAAACACCATATATTTT

j_gene: TRBJ1-6
d_gene: .
abundance: once
v_gene: TRBV5-1
CDR3aa: CASSTGQNNSPLHF
CDR3nt: TGCGCCAGCAGCACGGGGCAAAATAATTCACCCCTCCACTTT

j_gene: TRBJ2-5
d_gene: .
abundance: .
v_gene: TRBV7-8
CDR3aa: CASSRGRGAQETQYF
CDR3nt: TGTGCCAGCAGCCGGGGACGGGGGGCACAAGAGACCCAGTACTTC

j_gene: TRBJ1-1
d_gene: .
abundance: .
v_gene: TRBV4-1
CDR3aa: CASSQVDRGTEAFF
CDR3nt: TGCGCCAGCAGCCAAGTAGACCGCGGCACTGAAGCTTTCTTT

j_gene: TRBJ2-5
d_gene: .
abundance: .
v_gene: TRBV12-5
CDR3aa: CASGSDSQETQYF
CDR3nt: TGTGCTAGTGGCTCGGACAGCCAAGAGACCCAGTACTTC

j_gene: TRBJ2-7
d_gene: .
abundance: .
v_gene: TRBV7-2
CDR3aa: CASSPGHLDEQYF
CDR3nt: TGTGCCAGCAGTCCGGGACACTTGGACGAGCAGTACTTC

j_gene: TRBJ2-1
d_gene: .
abundance: .
v_gene: TRBV7-8
CDR3aa: CASSLPLRLARNEQFF
CDR3nt: TGTGCCAGCAGCTTACCTCTCCGCCTAGCGAGGAATGAGCAGTTCTTC

j_gene: TRBJ2-7
d_gene: TRBD2
abundance: .
v_gene: TRBV7-9
CDR3aa: CASSRGLAGNEQYF
CDR3nt: TGTGCCAGCAGCCGAGGACTAGCGGGCAACGAGCAGTACTTC

j_gene: TRBJ2-7
d_gene: TRBD2
abundance: .
v_gene: TRBV7-6
CDR3aa: CASSLRREGLHEQYF
CDR3nt: TGTGCCAGCAGCTTACGGCGGGAGGGCCTCCACGAGCAGTACTTC

j_gene: TRBJ1-3
d_gene: TRBD1
abundance: .
v_gene: TRBV6-6
CDR3aa: CASSYSGTASGNTIYF
CDR3nt: TGTGCCAGCAGTTACTCCGGGACAGCTTCCGGAAACACCATATATTTT

j_gene: TRBJ1-6
d_gene: .
abundance: .
v_gene: TRBV5-1
CDR3aa: CASSLQGEADSPLHF
CDR3nt: TGCGCCAGCAGCTTACAGGGTGAAGCGGATTCACCCCTCCACTTT

j_gene: TRBJ2-7
d_gene: .
abundance: .
v_gene: TRBV30
CDR3aa: CAWIVGTYEQYF
CDR3nt: TGTGCCTGGATTGTCGGTACCTACGAGCAGTACTTC

j_gene: TRBJ1-5
d_gene: .
abundance: few
v_gene: TRBV11-2
CDR3aa: CASSRKDDTQPQHF
CDR3nt: TGTGCCAGCAGCCGAAAGGACGATACTCAGCCCCAGCATTTT

j_gene: TRBJ2-7
d_gene: .
abundance: .
v_gene: TRBV6-5
CDR3aa: CASSSPGTYEQYF
CDR3nt: TGTGCCAGCAGTTCGCCAGGGACGTACGAGCAGTACTTC

j_gene: TRBJ1-2
d_gene: .
abundance: .
v_gene: TRBV4-1
CDR3aa: CASSQDGAGAYGYTF
CDR3nt: TGCGCCAGCAGCCAAGATGGGGCAGGGGCCTATGGCTACACCTTC

j_gene: TRBJ2-3
d_gene: TRBD2
abundance: .
v_gene: TRBV5-4
CDR3aa: CASSFLAGGPDTQYF
CDR3nt: TGTGCCAGCAGCTTTCTAGCGGGGGGGCCAGATACGCAGTATTTT

j_gene: TRBJ2-3
d_gene: TRBD2
abundance: .
v_gene: TRBV7-6
CDR3aa: CASSLNSGSTDTQYF
CDR3nt: TGTGCCAGCAGCTTAAATAGCGGGAGCACAGATACGCAGTATTTT

j_gene: TRBJ1-1
d_gene: .
abundance: .
v_gene: TRBV5-1
CDR3aa: CASSLGGATTEAFF
CDR3nt: TGCGCCAGCAGCTTGGGGGGCGCTACCACTGAAGCTTTCTTT

j_gene: TRBJ2-3
d_gene: .
abundance: .
v_gene: TRBV18
CDR3aa: CASSPGGEWDTQYF
CDR3nt: TGTGCCAGCTCACCAGGAGGGGAGTGGGATACGCAGTATTTT

j_gene: TRBJ2-5
d_gene: .
abundance: .
v_gene: TRBV11-3
CDR3aa: CASSLESGEETQYF
CDR3nt: TGTGCCAGCAGCTTAGAATCCGGCGAAGAGACCCAGTACTTC

j_gene: TRBJ2-1
d_gene: .
abundance: .
v_gene: TRBV7-2
CDR3aa: CASSLAFRTLSNEQFF
CDR3nt: TGTGCCAGCAGCTTAGCGTTTAGGACTCTGTCCAATGAGCAGTTCTTC

j_gene: TRBJ2-3
d_gene: .
abundance: .
v_gene: TRBV30
CDR3aa: CAWSVGGTDTQYF
CDR3nt: TGTGCCTGGAGTGTAGGTGGCACAGATACGCAGTATTTT

j_gene: TRBJ1-2
d_gene: TRBD1
abundance: .
v_gene: TRBV5-6
CDR3aa: CASSQTGLDYGYTF
CDR3nt: TGTGCCAGCAGCCAGACAGGGTTGGACTATGGCTACACCTTC

j_gene: TRBJ1-2
d_gene: .
abundance: .
v_gene: TRBV21-1
CDR3aa: CASSKRWGVYGYTF
CDR3nt: TGTGCCAGCAGCAAGAGATGGGGAGTCTATGGCTACACCTTC

j_gene: TRBJ2-7
d_gene: TRBD1
abundance: .
v_gene: TRBV6-5
CDR3aa: CASSSGTGYYEQYF
CDR3nt: TGTGCCAGCAGTTCCGGGACAGGGTATTACGAGCAGTACTTC

j_gene: TRBJ2-1
d_gene: TRBD1
abundance: .
v_gene: TRBV19
CDR3aa: CASSGMGQALYNEQFF
CDR3nt: TGTGCCAGTAGTGGTATGGGACAGGCCCTCTACAATGAGCAGTTCTTC

j_gene: TRBJ2-7
d_gene: .
abundance: .
v_gene: TRBV7-2
CDR3aa: CASSLGDSYEQYF
CDR3nt: TGTGCCAGCAGCTTGGGAGACAGCTACGAGCAGTACTTC

j_gene: TRBJ1-2
d_gene: .
abundance: .
v_gene: TRBV7-2
CDR3aa: CASSLAGQEYYGYTF
CDR3nt: TGTGCCAGCAGCTTAGCAGGCCAGGAATACTATGGCTACACCTTC

j_gene: TRBJ1-1
d_gene: TRBD1
abundance: .
v_gene: TRBV5-1
CDR3aa: CASSLFGPGQPNTEAFF
CDR3nt: TGCGCCAGCAGCTTGTTTGGCCCGGGACAGCCGAACACTGAAGCTTTCTTT

j_gene: TRBJ2-5
d_gene: .
abundance: .
v_gene: TRBV11-2
CDR3aa: CASSLGRETQYF
CDR3nt: TGTGCCAGCAGCTTAGGGCGGGAGACCCAGTACTTC

j_gene: TRBJ2-2
d_gene: TRBD1
abundance: .
v_gene: TRBV6-1
CDR3aa: CASSEPPRSTGGVVRSGELFF
CDR3nt: TGTGCCAGCAGTGAACCCCCGAGGTCGACAGGGGGCGTAGTGCGGTCCGGGGAGCTGTTTTTT

j_gene: TRBJ1-5
d_gene: .
abundance: .
v_gene: TRBV30
CDR3aa: CAWATRDDQPQHF
CDR3nt: TGTGCCTGGGCGACCAGGGATGATCAGCCCCAGCATTTT

j_gene: TRBJ1-2
d_gene: .
abundance: .
v_gene: TRBV6-5
CDR3aa: CASSLYRKGDYGYTF
CDR3nt: TGTGCCAGCAGCCTTTACAGGAAAGGCGACTATGGCTACACCTTC

j_gene: TRBJ1-3
d_gene: .
abundance: .
v_gene: TRBV27
CDR3aa: CASSLSWGNTIYF
CDR3nt: TGTGCCAGCAGTTTATCGTGGGGAAACACCATATATTTT

j_gene: TRBJ1-2
d_gene: .
abundance: once
v_gene: TRBV21-1
CDR3aa: CASKWGGPLYGYTF
CDR3nt: TGTGCCAGCAAATGGGGGGGGCCACTCTATGGCTACACCTTC

j_gene: TRBJ2-6
d_gene: .
abundance: .
v_gene: TRBV9
CDR3aa: CASSTGSAGVYSGANVLTF
CDR3nt: TGTGCCAGCAGCACAGGAAGTGCAGGGGTTTACTCTGGGGCCAACGTCCTGACTTTC

j_gene: TRBJ2-7
d_gene: TRBD1
abundance: .
v_gene: TRBV5-4
CDR3aa: CASSLAGTEGHEQYF
CDR3nt: TGTGCCAGCAGCTTGGCTGGGACAGAGGGGCACGAGCAGTACTTC

j_gene: TRBJ1-4
d_gene: TRBD1
abundance: .
v_gene: TRBV5-6
CDR3aa: CASSLATGGNEKLFF
CDR3nt: TGTGCCAGCAGCTTGGCAACAGGGGGTAATGAAAAACTGTTTTTT

j_gene: TRBJ1-2
d_gene: .
abundance: .
v_gene: TRBV2
CDR3aa: CASSLEQVLTRGYTF
CDR3nt: TGTGCCAGCAGTCTGGAACAGGTGCTTACTAGGGGCTACACCTTC

j_gene: TRBJ1-5
d_gene: TRBD1
abundance: few
v_gene: TRBV10-3
CDR3aa: CAINEDRETQPQHF
CDR3nt: TGTGCCATCAATGAGGACAGGGAAACCCAGCCCCAGCATTTT